These 19 T cell receptor beta chains originate from one sample sequenced in a study of cytomegalovirus exposure and HLA in healthy donors. The primer mix had 60 Vbeta and 13 Jbeta primers. Generated by immunoSEQ multiplex PCR, the TCRdb table keeps only in-frame clones and is missing some. The sample has roughly 120,000 clones; around 80% are singletons. Sequencing used PBMCs. The receptors stem from a young man in good health and CMV-seropositive.

The chain employs TRBV4-1 and TRBJ2-6; TRBD1 agrees at 8 bases. J lost 4 bases, V lost 6 bases, and 5 bases had no gene match. The CDR3 has 15 amino acids. The germline V gene encodes CDR1 MGHRA and CDR2 YSYEKL. Written as DNA, the CDR3 is TGCGCCAGCAGACAGACAGGGGTCGGGGCCAACGTCCTGACTTTC. Its translation: CASRQTGVGANVLTF.

This clone turned up a few times. The chain links TRBV11-1 to TRBJ2-5, with TRBD1 as a possible D gene (6 bases). Trimming pared 0 bases from V and 5 bases from J, leaving 10 bases between. Germline-derived CDR1 and CDR2 are SGHAT and FQDESV (reference sequence). The CDR3 extends over 14 amino acids. The CDR3 DNA sequence: TGTGCCAGCAGCTTAGCCACAGGGTTGGAGACCCAGTACTTC. Residues: CASSLATGLETQYF.

This chain links TRBV6-5 with TRBJ1-1; 7 positions agree with TRBD1. The V segment lost 6 bases and the J segment 1 base; nucleotides outside the gene matches: 8. Germline V CDR1 and CDR2: MNHEY, SVGAGI. The CDR3 sequence is 15 residues long. This CDR3 reads CASRDGTAWNTEAFF. The CDR3 DNA follows: TGTGCCAGCAGGGACGGGACAGCATGGAACACTGAAGCTTTCTTT.

This chain connects TRBV7-9 to TRBJ1-2, with D perhaps matching TRBD1 (5 bases). With 4 bases removed from V and 3 bases from J, the gap between germline ends came to 15 bases. This CDR3 region has 15 residues. CDR1 is SEHNR, CDR2 FQNEAQ, per germline (reference sequence). This CDR3 is CASSSRGAGDYGYTF. The CDR3 nucleotides read TGTGCCAGCAGCTCCCGCGGGGCCGGGGACTATGGCTACACCTTC.

The chain joins TRBV6-5 to TRBJ2-2; maybe TRBD1 (5 bases). Germline V CDR1 and CDR2: MNHEY, SVGAGI. With 6 bases removed from V and 4 bases from J, the gap between germline ends came to 12 bases. The CDR3 is 14 amino acids. CDR3 region: CASRAVTGTGELFF. In DNA form, the CDR3 reads TGTGCCAGCAGGGCCGTTACAGGCACCGGGGAGCTGTTTTTT.

The rearrangement joins TRBV5-6 to TRBJ2-1; D not resolved. Germline values: CDR1 SGHDT, CDR2 YYEEEE. The length of the CDR3 is 12 residues. V lost 3 bases to trimming and J lost 8 bases, with 9 bases between them. The CDR3 bases are TGTGCCAGCAGCTCGGTGTACCATGAGCAGTTCTTC. It encodes CASSSVYHEQFF.

This clone was seen a single time. This sequence joins TRBV27 and TRBJ1-5, with D tentatively TRBD1 (5 bases). The CDR3 covers 16 residues. V was cut by 1 base and J by 0 bases, with 10 bases left in between. Germline CDR1 and CDR2: MNHEY and SMNVEV (reference sequence). CDR3 in DNA: TGTGCCAGCAGTTTATACAGGCCAAATAGCAATCAGCCCCAGCATTTT. It encodes CASSLYRPNSNQPQHF.

The genes are TRBV7-9 and TRBJ2-6; the match to TRBD1 covers 9 bases. V dropped 5 bases and J dropped 3; count of bases not matched to a gene: 14. There are 19 residues in the CDR3. CDR1 and CDR2 (germline): SEHNR, FQNEAQ (reference sequence). In DNA, the CDR3 is TGTGCCAGCAGCCCCCCAGCGGGACAGGGAGGGTTTGGGGCCAACGTCCTGACTTTC. Its protein is CASSPPAGQGGFGANVLTF.

This clone occurred once. This sequence joins TRBV7-9 and TRBJ2-7, with D possibly TRBD1 on 5 matching bases. Germline CDR1 and CDR2: SEHNR and FQNEAQ (reference sequence). CDR3 length: 15 amino acids. Trimming took off 5 bases at V and 0 bases at J, with 14 bases between the two ends. The CDR3 sequence is CASSAEQGFSYEQYF. In nucleotides, the CDR3 is TGTGCCAGCAGCGCCGAGCAGGGCTTCTCCTACGAGCAGTACTTC.

The rearrangement joins TRBV5-1 to TRBJ2-5, with D possibly being TRBD1 (6 bases). The V end lost 0 bases, the J end lost 4 bases, and 16 bases lay between the germline ends. The CDR3 spans 16 residues. The germline V gene encodes CDR1 SGHRS and CDR2 YFSETQ. The CDR3 DNA follows: TGCGCCAGCAGCTTGGGGGGAACAGGGAATGGAGAGACCCAGTACTTC. This codes for CASSLGGTGNGETQYF.

This chain connects TRBV5-6 to TRBJ2-7; 7 bases match TRBD1. Per germline, CDR1 SGHDT and CDR2 YYEEEE. Trimming cost V 3 bases and J 3 bases; bases outside gene matches: 3. CDR3 size: 13 residues. CDR3 protein: CASSSGTVYEQYF. As DNA, the CDR3 is TGTGCCAGCAGCTCCGGGACAGTCTACGAGCAGTACTTC.

This chain joins TRBV2 and TRBJ2-5; 11 bases map to TRBD1. The last part of the DNA fits TRBJ2-7 better; the J call may be wrong. In germline, CDR1 is SNHLY, CDR2 FYNNEI. This CDR3 comprises 15 residues. The CDR3 nucleotides are TGTGCCAGCAGGAATCCGGGACAGGGGGCCTACGAGCAGTACTTC. This encodes CASRNPGQGAYEQYF.

The CDR3 protein is CASSNAAANYGYTF. In nucleotides, the CDR3 is TGTGCCAGTAGTAATGCGGCAGCAAACTATGGCTACACCTTC. The chain links TRBV19 to TRBJ1-2; D not certain. This CDR3 spans 14 amino acids. Trimming shortened V by 4 bases and J by 2 bases, and 11 bases separated the two germline ends. Germline assignment: CDR1 LNHDA and CDR2 SQIVND (reference sequence).

This rearrangement joins TRBV27 to TRBJ2-3; 8 bases fit TRBD2. V gave up 5 bases and J gave up 0 bases; unmatched junction bases: 10. The CDR3 has 17 amino acids. From germline, CDR1 is MNHEY and CDR2 SMNVEV (reference sequence). CDR3 protein: CASSPLGVAGSTDTQYF. In nucleotides, the CDR3 is TGTGCCAGCAGTCCCCTCGGGGTAGCGGGGAGCACAGATACGCAGTATTTT.

The gene calls are TRBV5-8 and TRBJ1-5, with TRBD1 matching 8 bases. Germline V gene data show CDR1 as SGHTS and CDR2 as YDEGEE. The CDR3 is 15 amino acids. After removal of 3 bases from V and 2 bases from J, the junction contained 4 bases not matched to a gene. CDR3 loop: CASSSLDRGNQPQHF. In DNA, the CDR3 is TGTGCCAGCAGCTCCTTGGACAGGGGCAATCAGCCCCAGCATTTT.

The chain employs TRBV9 and TRBJ2-7, with D unclear. This CDR3 is 12 amino acids long. Germline assignment: CDR1 SGDLS and CDR2 YYNGEE. Trimming shortened V by 0 bases and J by 6 bases, and 7 bases separated the two germline ends. CDR3 sequence reads: CASSVDLGEQYF. In nucleotides, the CDR3 is TGTGCCAGCAGCGTAGATCTCGGCGAGCAGTACTTC.

The rearrangement joins TRBV25-1 to TRBJ2-5; maybe TRBD2 (6 bases). Germline CDR1 is MGHDK and CDR2 is SYGVNS. The CDR3 extends over 14 amino acids. The V and J ends lost 3 bases and 1 base respectively, with 9 bases between them. CDR3 sequence reads: CASSEFGSQETQYF. The CDR3 DNA is TGTGCCAGCAGTGAGTTCGGGAGCCAAGAGACCCAGTACTTC.

J is TRBJ1-2 and V is TRBV21-1; the DNA was not compared with TRBD1, the D call given in the table. TRBV21-1 is given as a pseudogene. CDR3 length: 13 amino acids. The chain's CDR3 is CANLDRANYGYTF. The CDR3 DNA follows: TGTGCCAACCTTGACAGGGCCAACTATGGCTACACCTTC.

This clone has a handful of counts. The V and J genes are TRBV5-5 and TRBJ1-1; D is ambiguous. This CDR3 is 14 amino acids long. The V end was cut by 4 bases, the J end by 0 bases, with 10 bases between. Per germline, CDR1 SGHKS and CDR2 YYEKEE (reference sequence). CDR3 residues: CASSHPGMNTEAFF. The CDR3 nucleotides are TGTGCCAGCAGCCACCCGGGGATGAACACTGAAGCTTTCTTT.